These T cell receptor beta chains were read from a single sample in a study of cytomegalovirus exposure and HLA in healthy donors. TCRdb's copy holds only in-frame clones and misses some; the assay was immunoSEQ multiplex PCR. This sample has more than 140,000 clones, with around 73% found just once. The sequenced sample was PBMCs. The receptors originated from a female donor in good health and CMV-seronegative. The CDR3 runs from the conserved cysteine through the conserved F or W. D genes are given only for firm matches. Size tells how often a clone was seen (once, few, many) or the class of an expanded clone, and some rows leave it out.

cdr3_aa cdr3_nt j_call d_call clone_size v_call
CASSHFSWWGSRQGTNTEAFF TGTGCCAGTAGTCACTTCTCTTGGTGGGGATCGCGACAGGGGACGAACACTGAAGCTTTCTTT TRBJ1-1 TRBD1 . TRBV19
CASSYPGTTQETQYF TGTGCCAGCAGCTACCCCGGGACTACGCAAGAGACCCAGTACTTC TRBJ2-5 TRBD2 . TRBV7-9
CASSLADSPGSRNTEAFF TGCGCCAGCAGCTTGGCCGACTCACCGGGGTCCCGGAACACTGAAGCTTTCTTT TRBJ1-1 . . TRBV5-1
CASSPGQAGNQPQHF TGTGCCAGCTCACCAGGACAGGCCGGCAATCAGCCCCAGCATTTT TRBJ1-5 TRBD1 . TRBV18
CASSLVSNQPQHF TGTGCCAGCAGCTTAGTTAGCAATCAGCCCCAGCATTTT TRBJ1-5 . . TRBV6-5
CASSLISGDNQPQHF TGTGCCAGCAGTTTAATATCCGGGGATAATCAGCCCCAGCATTTT TRBJ1-5 . . TRBV27
CASSNRGHSEQYF TGTGCCAGTAGCAACAGGGGGCATAGCGAGCAGTACTTC TRBJ2-7 TRBD1 . TRBV19
CASSFPGQSNEKLFF TGTGCCAGCAGCTTCCCGGGACAGTCTAATGAAAAACTGTTTTTT TRBJ1-4 TRBD1 few TRBV7-9
CASSDGVRELFNEQFF TGTGCCAGCAGTGACGGGGTACGGGAGTTGTTTAATGAGCAGTTCTTC TRBJ2-1 . . TRBV2
CASSPQGALGYTF TGTGCCAGCAGCCCCCAGGGGGCGCTTGGCTACACCTTC TRBJ1-2 TRBD1 . TRBV5-4